The 18 T cell receptor beta chains given below trace back to one sample, sequenced in a study of cytotoxic CD8 clonotypes in ibrutinib-treated CLL. Sequencing was performed with immunoSEQ multiplex PCR; in TCRdb, only in-frame clones are kept and a portion is missing. Among tens of thousands of clones listed, roughly 69% were seen once. The sample was PBMCs, taken at disease progression, from a patient treated with ibrutinib. The receptors shown here come from a human donor with chronic lymphocytic leukemia.

The chain recombines TRBV4-1 with TRBJ2-7; D perhaps matches TRBD1 (6 bases). Germline V gives CDR1 MGHRA, CDR2 YSYEKL. V shed 1 base and J shed 3 bases, with 13 bases lying between them. The CDR3 covers 15 residues. The CDR3 sequence: CASSQGIGTIYEQYF. Written as DNA, the CDR3 is TGCGCCAGCAGCCAAGGTATAGGGACAATCTACGAGCAGTACTTC.

The table lists this clone with a few counts. J is TRBJ2-7 and V is TRBV20-1, with D perhaps matching TRBD1 (6 bases). With 6 bases removed from V and 5 bases from J, the gap between germline ends came to 11 bases. Germline CDR1 reads DFQATT; CDR2 reads SNEGSKA (reference sequence). There are 11 residues in the CDR3. The CDR3 region is CSASWGHEQYF. The CDR3 nucleotides are TGCAGTGCCAGCTGGGGGCACGAGCAGTACTTC.

The V and J genes are TRBV2 and TRBJ1-3; weak D call: TRBD1 (6 bases). Deletions cut 6 bases from V and 4 bases from J, with 13 bases between. The CDR3 runs to 14 residues. The V gene's germline CDR1 is SNHLY and CDR2 FYNNEI. CDR3: CASRVGGSGNTIYF. CDR3 nucleotide sequence: TGTGCCAGCAGGGTAGGGGGTTCCGGAAACACCATATATTTT.

The chain has TRBV12-5 and TRBJ1-1; no definite D call. V was shortened by 7 bases and J by 2 bases, with 8 bases between the two germline ends. Germline CDR1 and CDR2: LGHNT and FRNRAP. CDR3 size: 12 residues. CDR3 in amino acids: CASAAVNTEAFF. The CDR3 DNA is TGTGCTAGTGCCGCTGTAAACACTGAAGCTTTCTTT.

The rearrangement links TRBV4-1 to TRBJ1-5, with D maybe TRBD1 (5 bases). The V end lost 0 bases, the J end lost 4 bases, and 7 bases lay between the germline ends. The CDR3 runs to 14 residues. Germline CDR1 and CDR2: MGHRA and YSYEKL. Written as DNA, the CDR3 is TGCGCCAGCAGCCAAGATCGGGGGAATCAGCCCCAGCATTTT. Protein product: CASSQDRGNQPQHF.

The chain employs TRBV5-1 and TRBJ1-1, with D possibly being TRBD1 (5 bases). CDR3 length: 12 amino acids. The germline V and J ends were trimmed by 6 bases and 10 bases, with 16 bases remaining between them. Germline V lookup: CDR1 SGHRS, CDR2 YFSETQ. CDR3 region: CASIGRGTGAFF. As DNA, the CDR3 is TGCGCCAGCATCGGGCGGGGAACAGGAGCTTTCTTT.

This clone was observed a few times. The rearrangement uses TRBV6-5 and TRBJ1-2; D not certain. V was trimmed by 2 bases and J by 7 bases, leaving 11 bases between them. This CDR3 has 13 residues. Germline V gene sequence: CDR1 MNHEY, CDR2 SVGAGI. The CDR3 is CASSYGPRAGYTF. DNA of the CDR3: TGTGCCAGCAGTTACGGGCCCCGAGCTGGCTACACCTTC.

This clone was seen more than once but under ten times. The chain employs TRBV19 and TRBJ1-1, with D possibly TRBD1 on 6 matching bases. Germline-derived CDR1 and CDR2 are LNHDA and SQIVND (reference sequence). The CDR3 covers 15 residues. V was trimmed by 0 bases and J by 1 base, leaving 9 bases between them. Written as DNA, the CDR3 is TGTGCCAGTAGTATAGATTGGGACAAGAACACTGAAGCTTTCTTT. This codes for CASSIDWDKNTEAFF. Complete variable domain (other parts from reference TRBV19 and TRBJ1-1): DGGITQSPKYLFRKEGQNVTLSCEQNLNHDAMYWYRQDPGQGLRLIYYSQIVNDFQKGDIAEGYSVSREKKESFPLTVTSAQKNPTAFYLCASSIDWDKNTEAFFGQGTRLTVV.

V usage is TRBV10-3 and J usage is TRBJ2-6; D is unresolved. There are 14 residues in the CDR3. Per the germline V gene, CDR1 is ENHRY and CDR2 is SYGVKD. Trimming cost V 5 bases and J 9 bases, with 14 bases left between them. The DNA of the CDR3 is TGTGCCATCAGTCCTCCACTGACCCGCAACGTCCTGACTTTC. It is translated as CAISPPLTRNVLTF.

The chain combines TRBV6-5 with TRBJ2-7; a possible D gene is TRBD2 (5 bases). CDR3 size: 15 residues. Trimming removed 0 bases from V and 5 bases from J, with 14 bases in between. CDR1 and CDR2 from the germline V gene are MNHEY and SVGAGI. The CDR3 loop reads CASSYSRRLHDEQYF. The CDR3 nucleotides read TGTGCCAGCAGTTACTCGAGGAGGTTACACGACGAGCAGTACTTC.

V and J are TRBV19 and TRBJ1-2; perhaps TRBD1 as D (5 bases). Germline CDR1 is LNHDA and CDR2 is SQIVND (reference sequence). V gave up 5 bases and J gave up 14 bases, with 18 bases separating them. The CDR3 covers 12 residues. The CDR3 loop is CASSVGSTEGTF. The CDR3 DNA follows: TGTGCCAGTAGTGTAGGATCGACTGAGGGGACCTTC.

The V gene is TRBV7-9, the J gene TRBJ1-2; a weak D match, TRBD1 (5 bases). Between the trimmed V and J ends, which lost 6 bases and 5 bases, there was a span of 13 bases. CDR1 is SEHNR, CDR2 FQNEAQ, per germline (reference sequence). The CDR3 covers 13 residues. CDR3 in DNA: TGTGCCAGCAGGCCGGAGGGGATGTATGGCTACACCTTC. It encodes CASRPEGMYGYTF.

The chain is built from TRBV7-9 and TRBJ2-7, with 10 bases identical to TRBD1. Germline CDR1 reads SEHNR; CDR2 reads FQNEAQ (reference sequence). The V gene end was trimmed by 5 bases and the J gene end by 4 bases; junction bases not matched to a gene: 5. This CDR3 comprises 14 residues. In nucleotides, the CDR3 is TGTGCCAGCAGCCTGGGACAGGGGACGTACGAGCAGTACTTC. It yields the protein CASSLGQGTYEQYF.

The genes are TRBV2 and TRBJ1-1, with a weak D call TRBD1 (5 bases). CDR1 is SNHLY and CDR2 is FYNNEI in the germline V gene. V was pared by 3 bases and J by 4 bases, with 12 bases between. CDR3 length: 14 residues. Here the CDR3 DNA reads TGTGCCAGCAGTGATGAGGGGCGCGGCACTGAAGCTTTCTTT. This sequence encodes CASSDEGRGTEAFF.

J is TRBJ1-1 and V is TRBV7-8, with D perhaps TRBD1 (6 bases). Deletions cut 1 base from V and 6 bases from J, with 15 bases between. Germline loops: CDR1 SGHVS, CDR2 FQNEAQ. There are 15 residues in the CDR3. For the CDR3, the DNA is TGTGCCAGCAGCTTAGGAGGGGGACTTACTCCTGAAGCTTTCTTT. This gives the protein CASSLGGGLTPEAFF. Filled out from reference TRBV7-8 and TRBJ1-1, the complete variable domain reads GAGVSQSPRYKVAKRGQDVALRCDPISGHVSLFWYQQALGQGPEFLTYFQNEAQLDKSGLPSDRFFAERPEGSVSTLKIQRTQQEDSAVYLCASSLGGGLTPEAFFGQGTRLTVV.

The sample holds one count of this clone. The CDR3 loop reads CASSPANTEAFF. The CDR3 DNA sequence: TGTGCCAGCTCACCAGCGAACACTGAAGCTTTCTTT. This chain joins TRBV18 and TRBJ1-1; D not certain. This CDR3 spans 12 amino acids. Trimming took off 2 bases at V and 1 base at J, with 2 bases between the two ends. Per germline, CDR1 KGHSH and CDR2 LQKENI.

V gene TRBV5-6 combines with J gene TRBJ1-1, with D maybe TRBD1 (5 bases). This CDR3 has 15 residues. Germline V CDR1 and CDR2: SGHDT, YYEEEE. V lost 0 bases to trimming and J lost 4 bases, with 13 bases between them. CDR3 region: CASSLAIKGSTEAFF. CDR3 DNA sequence: TGTGCCAGCAGCTTGGCCATAAAGGGGAGCACTGAAGCTTTCTTT.

The V and J genes are TRBV5-4 and TRBJ1-2; 7 bases are a match to TRBD1. This CDR3 has 14 amino acids. The V and J ends lost 5 bases and 5 bases, in that order; junction bases with no gene match: 9. CDR1 and CDR2 (germline): SGHNT, YYREEE (reference sequence). CDR3 DNA sequence: TGTGCCAGCAGTTTCAGTGGACAGGAATATGGCTACACCTTC. Translating it yields CASSFSGQEYGYTF.